The 5 T cell receptor beta chains given below trace back to one sample, sequenced in a study of Tregs in tolerant kidney transplant recipients. The data were produced by immunoSEQ multiplex PCR, yet TCRdb's version contains in-frame clones alone and is incomplete. The sample totals about 23,000 clones. Mixed chimerism was transient after nonmyeloablative marrow transplants from related graft donors. This specimen was CD4+ T cells from blood (PBMCs), taken 6 months after the transplant. The receptors originated from a human patient who received a combined kidney and bone marrow transplant. The graft donor may have contributed some T cells.

Points on this clone: The read is 3 residues too short to cover the CDR3 end, so that end is filled in from the germline J gene. J is TRBJ1-2 and V is TRBV7-2, with D tentatively TRBD1 (5 bases). V lost 1 base to trimming and J lost 4 bases, with 7 bases between them. The CDR3 is 13 residues long. Germline CDR1 SGHTA, CDR2 FQGNSA. This chain's CDR3 is CASSLVGGYGYTF. The CDR3 DNA, read in part, is TGTGCCAGCAGCTTAGTGGGGGGCTATGGC. Full variable domain (missing parts from reference TRBV7-2 and TRBJ1-2): GAGVSQSPSNKVTEKGKDVELRCDPISGHTALYWYRQSLGQGLEFLIYFQGNSAPDKSGLPSDRFSAERTGGSVSTLTIQRTQQEDSAVYLCASSLVGGYGYTFGSGTRLTVV.

The DNA read from the CDR3 is TGTGCCAGCAGAGGCGGGGGGGGTTACACCGGGGAG. It encodes CASRGGGGYTGE. Given in full, the CDR3 is CASRGGGGYTGELFF. This chain connects TRBV2 to TRBJ2-2; TRBD2 matches at 9 bases. The CDR3 end is not reached by the read, which stops 3 residues before it; the germline J gene fills it in. Germline loops: CDR1 SNHLY, CDR2 FYNNEI. V lost 6 bases, J lost 3 bases, and 5 bases stayed unmatched. The CDR3 runs to 15 residues.

As to this clone: With the read ending 3 residues before the CDR3 end, the germline J gene is used to fill in that end. The gene calls are TRBV5-1 and TRBJ2-1, with 11 nucleotides matching TRBD2. The CDR3 covers 18 residues. Germline V gene sequence: CDR1 SGHRS, CDR2 YFSETQ. Trimming at V came to 4 bases and at J to 1 base, leaving 10 bases not matched to a gene. The DNA read from the CDR3 is TGCGCCAGCAGCATTAGCGGGGGGGCCCTCGGGTCCTACAATGAG. Amino acids: CASSISGGALGSYNE. The whole CDR3 region reads CASSISGGALGSYNEQFF.

A word on this clone: Sequencing ends 3 residues short of the CDR3 end; the germline J gene provides the rest. The chain links TRBV7-9 to TRBJ1-1; 8 positions agree with TRBD1. This CDR3 spans 14 amino acids. Germline assignment: CDR1 SEHNR and CDR2 FQNEAQ (reference sequence). V was clipped by 4 bases and J by 6 bases; unmatched bases: 7. The CDR3 spells CASSYGQGRAEAFF. The sequenced CDR3 bases are TGTGCCAGCAGCTACGGACAGGGAAGGGCTGAA.

In the case of this clone: A junction end diverges from the germline sequence, so it may reflect a read error. The read terminates 3 residues ahead of where the CDR3 ends, so the germline J gene completes it. The chain carries TRBV18 and TRBJ2-6; perhaps TRBD1 as D (5 bases). Germline CDR1 and CDR2: KGHSH and LQKENI. The CDR3 runs to 22 residues. The CDR3 bases that were read are TGTGCCAGCTCCCCACTGGTACAGTCTAAGGCTTGGGGCTTGTCTGGGGCCAACGTC. Its protein product is CASSPLVQSKAWGLSGANV. The entire CDR3 is CASSPLVQSKAWGLSGANVLTF.